The subject of this entry is one TCR beta chain. Antigen unknown. Germline-derived CDR1 and CDR2 are SGHRS and YFSETQ. V was clipped by 4 bases and J by 9 bases, with 11 bases between them. The CDR3 length is 12 residues. The donors were members of the approximately 130-subject validation cohort (separate from the roughly 670-subject first cohort). This sample was included in a study of cytomegalovirus exposure and HLA in healthy donors. Study conclusions and caveats: Reportedly, cytomegalovirus status was diagnosed with high sensitivity and specificity. Most TCRs appeared rarely, but some public TCRs recurred in many donors. Cytomegalovirus association was listed for about 150 TCR beta chains.

Libraries were prepared by immunoSEQ multiplex PCR; TCRdb keeps only in-frame clonotypes and omits some of them. The table has tens of thousands of clones, 80% to 95% seen once. The rearrangement uses TRBV5-1 and TRBJ2-1, with D possibly being TRBD2 (6 bases). This TCR derives from a woman in her thirties in good health and CMV-seronegative. Source material: PBMCs. The CDR3 DNA reads as TGCGCCAGCAGCCCTCGGGGGTCTGAGCAGTTCTTC. It specifies CASSPRGSEQFF.